This TCR beta chain was recorded in a study of cytomegalovirus exposure and HLA in healthy donors. Assay: immunoSEQ multiplex PCR; the TCRdb copy retains only in-frame clones and omits some. The profile shows some 150,000 clones, approximately 87% of them singletons. Study-wide points: According to the study, about 180 TCR beta chains were cytomegalovirus-associated. The CMV antigen specificity of a few CMV-associated chains was confirmed through in vitro analysis. The classifier reportedly diagnosed cytomegalovirus status with high sensitivity and specificity. Most TCR sequences were seen very rarely across donors, but some public TCRs occurred in many.

CDR1 is SGHNT, CDR2 YYREEE, per germline (reference sequence). Trimming removed 4 bases from V and 2 bases from J, with 15 bases in between. This CDR3 is built from 15 residues. A note on this clone: Its antigen remains unidentified.

The receptor comes from a woman aged 30 to 39 in good health and CMV-seronegative. What was sequenced was PBMCs. The chain employs TRBV5-4 and TRBJ1-2; maybe TRBD1 (6 bases). The CDR3 nucleotides are TGTGCCAGCAGCAGTGGACAGCTTATCAACTATGGCTACACCTTC. Protein: CASSSGQLINYGYTF.